The present T cell receptor beta chain was sequenced within a study of monozygotic twins with inflammatory bowel disease. TCRdb reprocessed the 5' RACE reads, with one entry per CDR3 protein and no DNA. Here the sample table reports a few hundred thousand distinct CDR3 sequences. Germline V lookup: CDR1 SGHNT, CDR2 YYREEE (reference sequence). CDR3 length equals 15 residues. The chain joins TRBV5-4 to TRBJ2-7; TCRdb reports TRBD1, a call that lacks DNA to check it against. This clonotype was sampled from a human donor with ulcerative colitis or Crohn's disease, or a healthy co-twin of an affected twin (not recorded which). The sample taken for sequencing was blood. The CDR3 here is CASSFENRRAYEQYF. The full variable domain, with the rest looked up from reference TRBV5-4 and TRBJ2-7, is ETGVTQSPTHLIKTRGQQVTLRCSSQSGHNTVSWYQQALGQGPQFIFQYYREEENGRGNFPPRFSGLQFPNYSSELNVNALELDDSALYLCASSFENRRAYEQYFGPGTRLTVT.